The TCR beta chain under discussion was sequenced for a study of blood T cell repertoires in COVID-19. Looking at the study overall: The samples span acute and convalescent COVID-19 from the United States, Italy and Spain. Nucleic acid was either cDNA or gDNA, and it came from T cells, B-cell-depleted T cells, or PBMCs.

This CDR3 region has 15 residues. V was clipped by 1 base and J by 3 bases, with 11 bases between them. The germline gives CDR1 KGHDR, CDR2 SFDVKD. Per the original data handling: Using reference gene primer amplification, nucleated cell counts were estimated. Produced via immunoSEQ multiplex PCR; TCRdb's table is partial and in-frame only. V and J calls plus clone size are reproduced from that table; the DNA served to infer D and trimming. The data contain about 30,000 clones, 90% to 95% of them singletons. Sequenced material: peripheral blood. The rearrangement uses TRBV24-1 and TRBJ1-2, with D perhaps TRBD1 (5 bases). The receptor was derived from a human donor with active COVID-19. The donor label of this sample is uncertain. The CDR3 region is CATSDFKKGDYGYTF. In DNA, the CDR3 is TGTGCCACCAGTGATTTTAAAAAAGGGGACTATGGCTACACCTTC.